This TCR beta chain was profiled in a study of human T cells and chemical hapten exposure. Germline values: CDR1 SNHLY, CDR2 FYNNEI. This CDR3 is 11 amino acids long. Trimming pared 5 bases from V and 7 bases from J, leaving 8 bases between. This sample's time point: patch test 3, about 24 weeks after DPC sensitization. Treatment described: therapeutic diphenylcyclopropenone sensitization with weekly scalp DPC. TCRdb re-called the RACE reads through MiXCR, storing one row per CDR3 protein. The repertoire consists of about 30,000 distinct CDR3 sequences, with 5.8% occurring once and the leading ten covering around 6%. This clonotype was seen ten or more times.

This receptor was identified in a man aged 25 to 40 with alopecia areata. Some clones in this sample may be carry-over from other donors' samples. The rearrangement links TRBV2 to TRBJ2-5; D remains ambiguous. Source: whole blood, taken in connection with sensitization to the hapten diphenylcyclopropenone (DPC). The CDR3 nucleotides read TGTGCCAGCAGTTTCACCTGGACCCAGTACTTC. It yields the protein CASSFTWTQYF.